These 6 T cell receptor beta chains originate from one sample sequenced in a study of T cell responses to AZD1222 COVID-19 vaccine. Data came from immunoSEQ multiplex PCR; TCRdb stores just in-frame clones and leaves some out. The data show more than 100,000 clones, with about 90% seen just once and about 2.5% held by the top ten. The material sequenced was peripheral blood, taken 28 days after the second AZD1222 dose. These receptors originate from an adult who received the AZD1222 COVID-19 vaccine.

The genes are TRBV18 and TRBJ2-1; 9 bases map to TRBD1. The CDR3 spans 13 residues. Per germline, CDR1 KGHSH and CDR2 LQKENI. The junction had 3 bases not matched to a gene; V was cut back by 3 bases and J by 9 bases. CDR3 protein: CASSPGQGTEQFF. The CDR3 DNA is TGTGCCAGCTCACCGGGACAGGGTACTGAGCAGTTCTTC.

The chain has TRBV29-1 and TRBJ2-2; TRBD1 matches at 9 bases. The V segment lost 5 bases and the J segment 5 bases; nucleotides outside the gene matches: 6. This CDR3 comprises 14 residues. Per germline, CDR1 SQVTM and CDR2 ANQGSEA. The CDR3 protein is CSVSGTGWTGELFF. The CDR3 DNA is TGCAGCGTTTCCGGGACAGGGTGGACCGGGGAGCTGTTTTTT.

The genes are TRBV6-5 and TRBJ2-2; D ambiguous. Germline V lookup: CDR1 MNHEY, CDR2 SVGAGI. V gave up 5 bases and J gave up 8 bases, with 12 bases separating them. The CDR3 covers 13 residues. In nucleotides, the CDR3 is TGTGCCAGCAGTCTCGACCCATTTGGGGAGCTGTTTTTT. Translation gives CASSLDPFGELFF.

V is TRBV7-8 and J is TRBJ1-1; TRBD1 agrees at 8 bases. Unmatched junction bases numbered 9, after V lost 4 bases and J lost 5 bases. Per germline, CDR1 SGHVS and CDR2 FQNEAQ. The CDR3 runs 15 residues. The DNA of the CDR3 is TGTGCCAGCAGCTCATTAGACAGGGGCGGTACTGAAGCTTTCTTT. Its protein is CASSSLDRGGTEAFF. Using reference TRBV7-8 and TRBJ1-1 for the parts outside the CDR3, the full variable domain is GAGVSQSPRYKVAKRGQDVALRCDPISGHVSLFWYQQALGQGPEFLTYFQNEAQLDKSGLPSDRFFAERPEGSVSTLKIQRTQQEDSAVYLCASSSLDRGGTEAFFGQGTRLTVV.

Details on this clone: A junction boundary mismatches the germline segment, possibly from a read error. CDR3 in amino acids: CASSGQGDRASVF. CDR3 nucleotides: TGTGCCAGCAGCGGCCAGGGTGACAGGGCCTCTGTTTTT. This chain connects TRBV4-2 to TRBJ1-4, with TRBD1 matching over 7 bases. Germline CDR1 LGHNA, CDR2 YNFKEQ. The CDR3 length is 13 residues.

The V and J genes are TRBV28 and TRBJ1-2, with 9 bases identical to TRBD1. Germline-derived CDR1 and CDR2 are MDHEN and SYDVKM. CDR3 length: 15 residues. J lost 8 bases, V lost 3 bases, and 10 bases had no gene match. CDR3 sequence: CASSLAGQGAFGYTF. CDR3 bases: TGTGCCAGCAGTTTGGCGGGACAGGGTGCCTTCGGCTACACCTTC.